Listed below are T cell receptor beta chains from one sample, sequenced in a study of shared clonotypes between healthy human individuals. The data were produced by immunoSEQ multiplex PCR, yet TCRdb's version contains in-frame clones alone and is incomplete. The data show approximately 2.4 million clones, almost 96% seen once. Sequenced material: naive CD4+ T cells sorted from blood. Source of these receptors: a man younger than 35 in good health. CDR3s include the opening cysteine and the closing phenylalanine or tryptophan. Fields, in order: V gene, D gene, clone size, J gene, CDR3 DNA, CDR3 protein. D genes are given only for firm matches. Clone size is stated in some rows and not others, as once, few, many or a class when expanded.

v_gene: TRBV6-5; d_gene: -; abundance: once; j_gene: TRBJ1-2; CDR3nt: TGTGCCAGCAGTTACACGGGAACCTATGGCTACACCTTC; CDR3aa: CASSYTGTYGYTF
v_gene: TRBV19; d_gene: -; abundance: -; j_gene: TRBJ2-5; CDR3nt: TGTGCCAGTAGTATCCGGGGGCCATCACGAGAGACCCAGTACTTC; CDR3aa: CASSIRGPSRETQYF
v_gene: TRBV5-1; d_gene: -; abundance: -; j_gene: TRBJ2-5; CDR3nt: TGCGCCAGCAGCCGAGGGGGGGCAGAGACCCAGTACTTC; CDR3aa: CASSRGGAETQYF
v_gene: TRBV19; d_gene: -; abundance: -; j_gene: TRBJ1-5; CDR3nt: TGTGCCAGTAGTATGGGGAGGGGAACTTATAGCAATCAGCCCCAGCATTTT; CDR3aa: CASSMGRGTYSNQPQHF
v_gene: TRBV5-6; d_gene: -; abundance: -; j_gene: TRBJ2-1; CDR3nt: TGTGCCAGCAGCTTGGAAGCAACCTCCTACAATGAGCAGTTCTTC; CDR3aa: CASSLEATSYNEQFF
v_gene: TRBV29-1; d_gene: -; abundance: once; j_gene: TRBJ1-2; CDR3nt: TGCAGCGTTTGGGGTCTCGGGACTGACTCCTATGGCTACACCTTC; CDR3aa: CSVWGLGTDSYGYTF
v_gene: TRBV5-4; d_gene: -; abundance: -; j_gene: TRBJ2-2; CDR3nt: TGTGCCAGCAGCCCCGTCAGGGGAAGGAGCACCGGGGAGCTGTTTTTT; CDR3aa: CASSPVRGRSTGELFF
v_gene: TRBV29-1; d_gene: TRBD1; abundance: -; j_gene: TRBJ2-7; CDR3nt: TGCAGCGGAAAGATAGGGACAGGGGGTCGCTACGAGCAGTACTTC; CDR3aa: CSGKIGTGGRYEQYF
v_gene: TRBV19; d_gene: -; abundance: -; j_gene: TRBJ2-7; CDR3nt: TGTGCCAGTAGTATATCGCGGAGTCCGGTCTACGAGCAGTACTTC; CDR3aa: CASSISRSPVYEQYF
v_gene: TRBV30; d_gene: TRBD2; abundance: -; j_gene: TRBJ2-3; CDR3nt: TGTGCCTGGAGTGTAGGCGGGGGGGGCTCAGATACGCAGTATTTT; CDR3aa: CAWSVGGGGSDTQYF
v_gene: TRBV29-1; d_gene: TRBD1; abundance: -; j_gene: TRBJ1-6; CDR3nt: TGCAGCGCGAGACAGGGGGATAATTCACCCCTCCACTTT; CDR3aa: CSARQGDNSPLHF
v_gene: TRBV6-1; d_gene: -; abundance: -; j_gene: TRBJ2-1; CDR3nt: TGTGCCAGCAGTGAATTTAATGAGCAGTTCTTC; CDR3aa: CASSEFNEQFF
v_gene: TRBV15; d_gene: TRBD2; abundance: -; j_gene: TRBJ2-3; CDR3nt: TGTGCCACCAGCAGAGAAGATGGGAGGGTCACAGATACGCAGTATTTT; CDR3aa: CATSREDGRVTDTQYF
v_gene: TRBV6-5; d_gene: -; abundance: -; j_gene: TRBJ1-1; CDR3nt: TGTGCCAGCGTAGACAGGCAGGCCACTGAAGCTTTCTTT; CDR3aa: CASVDRQATEAFF
v_gene: TRBV5-1; d_gene: TRBD1; abundance: once; j_gene: TRBJ2-1; CDR3nt: TGCGCCAGCAGCTTTCAGGGACAGAACTACAATGAGCAGTTCTTC; CDR3aa: CASSFQGQNYNEQFF
v_gene: TRBV6-5; d_gene: -; abundance: -; j_gene: TRBJ1-1; CDR3nt: TGTGCCAGCAGTTCAGGGGCCCGGGTCGCTTTCTTT; CDR3aa: CASSSGARVAFF
v_gene: TRBV11-2; d_gene: -; abundance: -; j_gene: TRBJ1-5; CDR3nt: TGTGCCAGCAGCAGTGGGGGGGCGAGCAATCAGCCCCAGCATTTT; CDR3aa: CASSSGGASNQPQHF
v_gene: TRBV2; d_gene: -; abundance: -; j_gene: TRBJ1-1; CDR3nt: TGTGCCAGCGAGAGGGTGAACACTGAAGCTTTCTTT; CDR3aa: CASERVNTEAFF
v_gene: TRBV30; d_gene: -; abundance: -; j_gene: TRBJ2-7; CDR3nt: TGTGCCTGGAGTGCAGGGGAGCCCTACGAGCAGTACTTC; CDR3aa: CAWSAGEPYEQYF
v_gene: TRBV10-3; d_gene: TRBD2; abundance: -; j_gene: TRBJ2-1; CDR3nt: TGTGCCATCAGACAAAGGACTAGCGGGGGAGACCGCTCCTACAATGAGCAGTTCTTC; CDR3aa: CAIRQRTSGGDRSYNEQFF
v_gene: TRBV5-1; d_gene: -; abundance: -; j_gene: TRBJ1-2; CDR3nt: TGCGCCAGCAGCTTGGGCGATGGGGGCCTCTTCGGTGGCTACACCTTC; CDR3aa: CASSLGDGGLFGGYTF
v_gene: TRBV5-1; d_gene: -; abundance: -; j_gene: TRBJ2-2; CDR3nt: TGCGCCAGCAGCCTTGAGGGGTCCGGGGAGCTGTTTTTT; CDR3aa: CASSLEGSGELFF
v_gene: TRBV7-2; d_gene: TRBD2; abundance: -; j_gene: TRBJ2-1; CDR3nt: TGTGCCAGCAGCTTGATGACTAGCGGGGTAAACAATGAGCAGTTCTTC; CDR3aa: CASSLMTSGVNNEQFF
v_gene: TRBV5-1; d_gene: TRBD1; abundance: -; j_gene: TRBJ1-2; CDR3nt: TGCGCCAGCAGCTTCGGGACAGGGGACGGCTACACCTTC; CDR3aa: CASSFGTGDGYTF
v_gene: TRBV11-3; d_gene: TRBD2; abundance: -; j_gene: TRBJ2-2; CDR3nt: TGTGCCAGCAGCCTAGCGGGGGCGAGCGCCGGGGAGCTGTTTTTT; CDR3aa: CASSLAGASAGELFF
v_gene: TRBV28; d_gene: -; abundance: -; j_gene: TRBJ1-4; CDR3nt: TGTGCCAGCAGTTTAGTGACAGAGGAGAAAAAACTGTTTTTT; CDR3aa: CASSLVTEEKKLFF